This T cell receptor beta chain was profiled in a study of CD8 T cells in Susac syndrome. Reverse transcription of roughly 0.5 to 1 ug RNA was carried out with random hexamers. By means of immunoSEQ multiplex PCR, TCR beta CDR3 spanning 54 Vbeta and 13 Jbeta underwent amplification. TCRdb re-derived calls from the immunoSEQ multiplex PCR reads in MiXCR, one entry per CDR3 protein. The sample lists about 130,000 distinct CDR3 sequences, around 80% occurring once. Sequencing of TCR beta drew on CD8+ and CD4+ T cells from blood. Negative isolation yielded the CD8+ and CD4+ T cells, while FACS enriched the TEMRA cells. This clonotype originated in a human donor with multiple sclerosis. The material sequenced was CD8+ T cells from PBMCs.

The CDR3 nucleotides read TGTGCCAGCAGTTCCGGACTAGCGGTCAATGAGCAGTTCTTC. This translates into CASSSGLAVNEQFF. This chain joins TRBV5-6 and TRBJ2-1, with TRBD2 identical over 10 bases. The CDR3 is 14 residues long. Germline assignment: CDR1 SGHDT and CDR2 YYEEEE. The V and J ends lost 5 bases and 6 bases, in that order; junction bases with no gene match: 5.